This T cell receptor (beta chain) originates from a study of shared clonotypes between healthy human individuals. TCRdb's table, derived via immunoSEQ multiplex PCR, lists solely in-frame clones and lacks some. Of around 2.5 million clones in the sample, roughly 93% are singletons; the top ten hold around 0.37%. The CDR3 runs to 14 residues. CDR1 and CDR2 from the germline V gene are SGHTA and FQGNSA. Trimming removed 4 bases from V and 5 bases from J; junction bases left unmatched: 7. This TCR was recovered from a man between 18 and 29 years old in good health. Some clones in this sample may be carry-over from other donors' samples. The V and J genes are TRBV7-2 and TRBJ2-5, with 7 bases identical to TRBD2. The specimen sequenced was naive CD4+ T cells from PBMCs. The subset: CD45RA+ positively selected. The CDR3 here is CASSYGRSRETQYF. The CDR3 region has the DNA TGTGCCAGCAGCTACGGGAGGTCGAGGGAGACCCAGTACTTC.